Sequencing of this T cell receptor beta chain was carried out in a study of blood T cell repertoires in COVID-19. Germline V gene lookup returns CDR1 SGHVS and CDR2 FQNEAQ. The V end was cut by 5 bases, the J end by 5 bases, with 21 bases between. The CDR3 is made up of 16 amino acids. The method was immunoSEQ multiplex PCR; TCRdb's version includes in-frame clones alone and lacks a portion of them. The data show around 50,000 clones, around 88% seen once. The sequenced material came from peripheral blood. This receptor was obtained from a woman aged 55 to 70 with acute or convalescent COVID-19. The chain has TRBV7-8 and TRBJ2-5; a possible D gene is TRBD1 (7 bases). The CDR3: CASSPVRQGGRETQYF. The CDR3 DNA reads TGTGCCAGCAGCCCAGTTCGACAGGGTGGGAGGGAGACCCAGTACTTC.